This is a list of T cell receptor beta chains from one sample in a study of cytomegalovirus exposure and HLA in healthy donors. Measured with immunoSEQ multiplex PCR; TCRdb has only the in-frame clones, and not every one. The sample gives 130,000 or so clones, 75% to 85% of which show up once; 0.85% to 1.4% is in the top ten. Sequencing input: PBMCs. The receptors shown here come from a male donor in good health and CMV-seronegative. CDR3s include the opening cysteine and the closing phenylalanine or tryptophan. The D gene is left open where the match is weak. Clone size is given for some rows only: seen once, a few or many times, or a class if the clone is expanded.

NA | TRBJ1-2 | NA | TRBV7-2 | CASSLAKASYGYTF | TGTGCCAGCAGCTTAGCGAAAGCAAGCTATGGCTACACCTTC
NA | TRBJ2-7 | TRBD2 | TRBV19 | CASSETSGGPRNYEQYF | TGTGCCAGTAGTGAGACTAGCGGGGGTCCCCGAAACTACGAGCAGTACTTC
NA | TRBJ2-4 | NA | TRBV5-1 | CASSLVRRNGDKNIQYF | TGCGCCAGCAGCTTGGTGAGGCGAAACGGGGACAAAAACATTCAGTACTTC
NA | TRBJ1-3 | TRBD1 | TRBV6-1 | CASAGTGNTIYF | TGTGCCAGCGCCGGGACAGGGAACACCATATATTTT
NA | TRBJ2-5 | TRBD2 | TRBV30 | CAWSRLAGGGAQYF | TGTGCCTGGAGTCGGCTAGCGGGGGGAGGGGCCCAGTACTTC
NA | TRBJ1-4 | NA | TRBV5-1 | CASSLGGSATNEKLFF | TGCGCCAGCAGCCTTGGGGGCAGTGCAACTAATGAAAAACTGTTTTTT
once | TRBJ2-7 | NA | TRBV7-9 | CASSFPGVGSRYEQYF | TGTGCCAGCAGCTTCCCCGGAGTAGGCAGCCGATACGAGCAGTACTTC
NA | TRBJ2-1 | NA | TRBV20-1 | CSASAESEQFF | TGCAGTGCTAGTGCGGAAAGTGAGCAGTTCTTC
NA | TRBJ1-6 | NA | TRBV5-5 | CASSLARRGVHF | TGTGCCAGCAGCTTGGCCCGTCGGGGGGTTCACTTT
NA | TRBJ1-5 | NA | TRBV7-2 | CASSLGLNQPQHF | TGTGCCAGCAGCTTGGGGCTTAATCAGCCCCAGCATTTT
few | TRBJ2-2 | NA | TRBV19 | CASSRGSGSNTGELFF | TGTGCCAGTAGTAGGGGCTCGGGCTCGAACACCGGGGAGCTGTTTTTT
NA | TRBJ2-5 | NA | TRBV19 | CASSFGAQETQYF | TGTGCCAGTAGTTTTGGGGCCCAAGAGACCCAGTACTTC
NA | TRBJ2-5 | TRBD2 | TRBV9 | CASSVGTSGGETQYF | TGTGCCAGCAGCGTAGGGACTAGCGGGGGAGAGACCCAGTACTTC
NA | TRBJ2-2 | TRBD2 | TRBV7-2 | CASRASGGFTPGELFF | TGTGCCAGCAGAGCTAGCGGGGGGTTTACCCCCGGGGAGCTGTTTTTT
NA | TRBJ1-4 | NA | TRBV15 | CATSRGLFATNEKLFF | TGTGCCACCAGCAGAGGTCTCTTTGCAACTAATGAAAAACTGTTTTTT
NA | TRBJ2-3 | NA | TRBV18 | CASSPRGVNTGTQYF | TGTGCCAGCTCACCACGTGGGGTGAACACAGGGACGCAGTATTTT
NA | TRBJ2-2 | TRBD1 | TRBV5-1 | CASSPWTGQGTGELFF | TGCGCCAGCAGCCCATGGACAGGCCAGGGCACCGGGGAGCTGTTTTTT
NA | TRBJ2-1 | NA | TRBV5-4 | CASSFSQNNEQFF | TGTGCCAGCAGCTTTTCCCAGAACAATGAGCAGTTCTTC
NA | TRBJ1-5 | NA | TRBV19 | CASSIQQRNQPQHF | TGTGCCAGTAGTATACAACAGCGCAATCAGCCCCAGCATTTT
NA | TRBJ2-3 | TRBD2 | TRBV4-3 | CASSQGLAGVADTQYF | TGCGCCAGCAGCCAAGGCCTAGCGGGGGTGGCAGATACGCAGTATTTT
few | TRBJ2-5 | TRBD1 | TRBV5-8 | CASSRWGQGEQETQYF | TGTGCCAGCAGCCGATGGGGACAGGGCGAACAAGAGACCCAGTACTTC
NA | TRBJ2-2 | TRBD1 | TRBV10-3 | CAISPGTGAVTGELFF | TGTGCCATCAGTCCCGGGACAGGGGCGGTCACCGGGGAGCTGTTTTTT
NA | TRBJ2-3 | TRBD2 | TRBV6-5 | CASSFSGGAWDTQYF | TGTGCCAGCAGTTTTAGCGGGGGGGCCTGGGATACGCAGTATTTT
NA | TRBJ1-2 | TRBD1 | TRBV18 | CASSPATGEGYTF | TGTGCCAGCTCACCAGCCACAGGGGAGGGCTACACCTTC
NA | TRBJ1-3 | NA | TRBV23-1 | CASSQLPPGSGNTIYF | TGCGCCAGCAGTCAACTCCCCCCGGGCTCTGGAAACACCATATATTTT
NA | TRBJ1-1 | NA | TRBV13 | CASSPTVNTEAFF | TGTGCCAGCAGCCCGACAGTGAACACTGAAGCTTTCTTT
few | TRBJ2-2 | NA | TRBV10-3 | CAISDSGQNTGELFF | TGTGCCATCAGTGACTCGGGACAGAACACCGGGGAGCTGTTTTTT
NA | TRBJ1-2 | NA | TRBV7-2 | CASSPRTANYGYTF | TGTGCCAGCAGCCCCCGGACAGCTAACTATGGCTACACCTTC
NA | TRBJ1-5 | NA | TRBV19 | CASSIRRVQPQHF | TGTGCCAGTAGTATAAGGCGGGTTCAGCCCCAGCATTTT
NA | TRBJ1-1 | TRBD1 | TRBV5-4 | CASSLTGGDTEAFF | TGTGCCAGCAGCTTGACAGGGGGAGACACTGAAGCTTTCTTT
NA | TRBJ1-4 | NA | TRBV18 | CASSPPAGGQEKLFF | TGTGCCAGCTCACCACCGGCAGGAGGTCAAGAAAAACTGTTTTTT
few | TRBJ1-1 | TRBD1 | TRBV7-3 | CASTRGARDTEAFF | TGTGCCAGCACCAGGGGGGCCCGGGACACTGAAGCTTTCTTT
NA | TRBJ2-5 | NA | TRBV5-1 | CASSGQGMGETQYF | TGCGCCAGCAGCGGGCAGGGTATGGGGGAGACCCAGTACTTC
NA | TRBJ2-2 | TRBD1 | TRBV5-1 | CASRDRDRGTGELFF | TGCGCCAGCAGGGACCGGGACAGGGGGACCGGGGAGCTGTTTTTT
NA | TRBJ1-5 | NA | TRBV30 | CAWAIGGSNQPQHF | TGTGCCTGGGCCATCGGGGGTAGCAATCAGCCCCAGCATTTT
NA | TRBJ2-4 | NA | TRBV27 | CASSRGDSFLAKNIQYF | TGTGCCAGCAGTAGGGGGGACAGCTTTCTAGCCAAAAACATTCAGTACTTC
NA | TRBJ2-2 | TRBD1 | TRBV30 | CAWSGWRQGAIYPGELFF | TGTGCCTGGTCGGGATGGCGACAGGGGGCTATTTATCCCGGGGAGCTGTTTTTT
NA | TRBJ1-1 | NA | TRBV4-2 | CASSQGQYTEAFF | TGTGCCAGCAGCCAAGGACAGTACACTGAAGCTTTCTTT
NA | TRBJ2-6 | NA | TRBV2 | CASSRNRLSGANVLTF | TGTGCCAGCAGTCGGAACAGGCTCTCTGGGGCCAACGTCCTGACTTTC
NA | TRBJ1-1 | NA | TRBV7-9 | CASSSPQGVTEAFF | TGTGCCAGCAGCTCCCCACAGGGTGTCACTGAAGCTTTCTTT
NA | TRBJ2-3 | TRBD2 | TRBV4-3 | CASSRGLAAPDTQYF | TGCGCCAGCAGCCGGGGACTAGCGGCCCCAGATACGCAGTATTTT
few | TRBJ1-2 | TRBD1 | TRBV19 | CASSISWTGTTRGYTF | TGTGCCAGTAGTATCTCTTGGACAGGGACTACACGGGGCTACACCTTC
NA | TRBJ1-2 | TRBD1 | TRBV7-9 | CSSSSRTGGPGGYTF | TGTTCCAGCAGCTCCCGGACAGGGGGGCCCGGAGGCTACACCTTC
few | TRBJ1-1 | NA | TRBV6-6 | CASSYTGENTEAFF | TGTGCCAGCAGTTATACGGGGGAGAACACTGAAGCTTTCTTT
NA | TRBJ2-5 | TRBD1 | TRBV5-6 | CASSFRGGWGETQYF | TGTGCCAGCAGCTTCAGAGGGGGCTGGGGTGAGACCCAGTACTTC
NA | TRBJ2-7 | TRBD2 | TRBV7-2 | CASSLAGAQKEQYF | TGTGCCAGCAGCCTAGCGGGGGCCCAGAAAGAGCAGTACTTC
NA | TRBJ1-2 | TRBD1 | TRBV27 | CASSFGQGYGYTF | TGTGCCAGCAGTTTTGGACAGGGTTATGGCTACACCTTC
NA | TRBJ2-1 | TRBD1 | TRBV5-6 | CASRGQGDEQFF | TGTGCCAGCAGGGGACAGGGTGATGAGCAGTTCTTC
NA | TRBJ2-3 | TRBD2 | TRBV9 | CASSVGAGGGTDTQYF | TGTGCCAGCAGCGTAGGAGCGGGGGGCGGGACAGATACGCAGTATTTT
once | TRBJ1-2 | TRBD1 | TRBV5-6 | CASRRQGINYGYTF | TGTGCCAGCAGGAGACAGGGGATTAACTATGGCTACACCTTC
many | TRBJ2-5 | TRBD2 | TRBV2 | CASSTSGGETQYF | TGTGCCAGCAGTACTAGCGGGGGAGAGACCCAGTACTTC
NA | TRBJ1-3 | TRBD1 | TRBV9 | CASSVTNRGEDTIYF | TGTGCCAGCAGCGTAACAAACAGGGGCGAAGACACCATATATTTT